This is a list of T cell receptor beta chains from one sample in a study of blood T cell repertoires in COVID-19. Clones were sequenced by immunoSEQ multiplex PCR, and TCRdb holds only the in-frame ones, with some missing. Among around 24,000 clones listed, around 87% were seen once. Input material: peripheral blood. The receptors were sampled from a man in his 70s with acute or convalescent COVID-19. Both conserved end residues are part of each CDR3.

v_gene	j_gene	len	CDR3aa
TRBV4-2	TRBJ1-2	17	CASSQDNRQGANYGYTF
TRBV30	TRBJ1-2	13	CAWSTAANYGYTF
TRBV27	TRBJ2-3	18	CASSSRTSGSGGTDTQYF
TRBV7-3	TRBJ1-1	16	CASSPQRVERWREAFF
TRBV11-2	TRBJ2-3	14	CASSLTMSTDTQYF
TRBV11-1	TRBJ1-1	12	CASSYLYTEAFF
TRBV5-1	TRBJ2-1	17	CASSFRLAGGSNNEQFF
TRBV27	TRBJ1-4	15	CASSTRTGMVEKLFF
TRBV15	TRBJ1-4	17	CATSRGGTSGAREKLFF
TRBV19	TRBJ2-5	15	CASSIGPGGQETQYF
TRBV7-9	TRBJ2-5	15	CASSFLGTLWETQYF
TRBV14	TRBJ1-2	14	CASSQVTGSYGYTF
TRBV10-3	TRBJ1-5	18	CAISDGTGGGDSNQPQHF
TRBV5-8	TRBJ1-2	15	CASTNWADSVDGYTF
TRBV3-1/TRBV3-2	TRBJ1-3	15	CASSQDRVAGNTIYF
TRBV6-4	TRBJ1-6	18	CASSVPTQNAGYNSPLHF
TRBV6-2/TRBV6-3	TRBJ1-2	14	CASTPGGGAYGYTF
TRBV14	TRBJ1-6	12	CASSQGGHLLHF
TRBV29-1	TRBJ2-1	13	CSVEASVGNEQFF
TRBV5-1	TRBJ1-5	15	CASSLGTGNNQPQHF
TRBV4-2	TRBJ1-4	16	CASSQDGQGANEKLFF
TRBV9	TRBJ1-6	15	CASSVADREGSPLHF
TRBV4-1	TRBJ2-2	15	CASSQTTSMPGELFF
TRBV27	TRBJ2-1	17	CASSLPEGQRAYNEQFF
TRBV5-1	TRBJ1-1	13	CASSYEGDAEAFF
TRBV29-1	TRBJ1-6	13	CSVGDRGNSPLHF
TRBV28	TRBJ1-4	16	CASSLVTGTGWEKLFF
TRBV2	TRBJ1-2	15	CASSDPTLPLYGYTF
TRBV18	TRBJ2-7	15	CASSPRLGQGDEQYF
TRBV5-1	TRBJ2-2	14	CASSPTANTGELFF
TRBV4-3	TRBJ2-1	18	CASSQEGGRAESYNEQFF
TRBV15	TRBJ2-2	15	CATSRVPGTIVGLFF
TRBV4-3	TRBJ2-3	15	CASSPTGGITDTQYF
TRBV6-5	TRBJ2-1	12	CASSTGLGGQFF
TRBV11-2	TRBJ2-7	14	CASALPGSSYEQYF
TRBV9	TRBJ1-2	15	CASSPGTGGSYGYTF
TRBV6-5	TRBJ2-1	14	CASKSGGYKNEQFF
TRBV6-5	TRBJ2-7	15	CASSYRGGGPYEQYF
TRBV5-1	TRBJ2-1	19	CASSLASGRLKLAYNEQFF
TRBV19	TRBJ1-5	12	CASSPRDQPQHF
TRBV28	TRBJ1-1	12	CASGGGNTEAFF
TRBV25-1	TRBJ2-7	16	CASSDSGTSATYEQYF
TRBV7-2	TRBJ1-1	14	CASSFSRGRTEAFF
TRBV7-2	TRBJ2-5	13	CASSREHGETQYF
TRBV6-5	TRBJ2-7	13	CASSYDFAYEQYF